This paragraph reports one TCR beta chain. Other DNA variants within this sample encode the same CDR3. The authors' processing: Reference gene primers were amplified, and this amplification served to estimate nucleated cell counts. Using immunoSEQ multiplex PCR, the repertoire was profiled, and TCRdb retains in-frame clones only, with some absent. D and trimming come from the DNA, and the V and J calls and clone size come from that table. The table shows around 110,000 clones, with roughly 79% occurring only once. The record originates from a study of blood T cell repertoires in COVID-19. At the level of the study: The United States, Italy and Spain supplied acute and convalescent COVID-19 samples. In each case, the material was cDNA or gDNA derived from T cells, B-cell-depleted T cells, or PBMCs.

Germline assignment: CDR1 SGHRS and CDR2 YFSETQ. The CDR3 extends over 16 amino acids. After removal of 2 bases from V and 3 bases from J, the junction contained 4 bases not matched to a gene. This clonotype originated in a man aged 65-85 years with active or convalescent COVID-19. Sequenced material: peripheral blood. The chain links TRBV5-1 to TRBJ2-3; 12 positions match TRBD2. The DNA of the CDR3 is TGCGCCAGCAGCTTAGGACTAGCGGGACTTACAGATACGCAGTATTTT. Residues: CASSLGLAGLTDTQYF.